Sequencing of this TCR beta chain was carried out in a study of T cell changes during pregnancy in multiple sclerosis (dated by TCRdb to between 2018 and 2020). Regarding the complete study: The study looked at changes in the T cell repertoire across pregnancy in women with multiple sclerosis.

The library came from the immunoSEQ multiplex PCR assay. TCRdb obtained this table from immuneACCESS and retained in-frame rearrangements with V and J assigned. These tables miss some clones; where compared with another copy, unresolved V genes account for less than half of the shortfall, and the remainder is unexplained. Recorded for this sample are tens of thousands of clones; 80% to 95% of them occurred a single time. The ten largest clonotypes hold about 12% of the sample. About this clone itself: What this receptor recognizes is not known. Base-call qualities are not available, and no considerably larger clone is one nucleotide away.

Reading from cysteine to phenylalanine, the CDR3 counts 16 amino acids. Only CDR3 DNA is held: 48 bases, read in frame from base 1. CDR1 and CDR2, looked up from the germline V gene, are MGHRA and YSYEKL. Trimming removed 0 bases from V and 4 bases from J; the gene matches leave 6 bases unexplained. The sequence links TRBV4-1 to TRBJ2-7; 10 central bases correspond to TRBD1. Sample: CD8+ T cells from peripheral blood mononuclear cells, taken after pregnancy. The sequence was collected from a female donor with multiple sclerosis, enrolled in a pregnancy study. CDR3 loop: CASSQDPDRGWYEQYF. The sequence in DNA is TGCGCCAGCAGCCAAGATCCGGACAGGGGGTGGTACGAGCAGTACTTC.